Included here is one T cell receptor beta chain sequence, with context. Germline and junction disagree at one end, which may indicate a read error. This sample stems from a study of control samples from healthy donors and cancer patients. Measured with immunoSEQ multiplex PCR; TCRdb has only the in-frame clones, and not every one. The repertoire holds some 40,000 clones, with 65% to 85% as singletons. This CDR3 is built from 16 residues. Germline assignment: CDR1 SGHTA and CDR2 FQGNSA. The rearrangement joins TRBV7-2 to TRBJ2-7, with a weak D call TRBD2 (5 bases). The specimen sequenced was PBMCs. This TCR came from a woman in her fifties or sixties with lung cancer. CDR3 region: CASTLTRRAAIYEQYF. The DNA of the CDR3 is TGTGCCAGCACCTTAACCAGGCGGGCTGCAATCTACGAGCAGTACTTC.